This T cell receptor (beta chain) was captured in a study of T cell responses to AZD1222 COVID-19 vaccine (dated by TCRdb to the early 2020s). Regarding the complete study: AZD1222 recipients whose second dose came at about 4 weeks and those whose second dose came at about 12 weeks were combined into one group, since spike-specific TCR depth and breadth did not differ between the two schedules. TCR sequencing was performed for about 240 trial participants, of whom around 200 were given two doses of AZD1222 and approximately 25 were given two doses of MenACWY control vaccine. Trial participants were enrolled by age into subgroups of 18-55, 56-69 and 70-plus years, and 148, 28 and 57 TCR-sequenced participants, respectively, were included in these subgroups.

As encoded in the germline V gene, CDR1 is MDHEN while CDR2 is SYDVKM. Trimming leaves V shorter by 7 bases and J shorter by 0 bases, with the junction holding 5 bases beyond the gene matches. Inclusive of the bounding cysteine and phenylalanine, the CDR3 is 14 residues long. Only the CDR3 DNA stays, 42 bases, in frame from base 1. This clone showed up just once. The target of this receptor is not known. No clone much larger than this one lies a single base away; base qualities are absent. What the authors observed across the whole study: The 56-69-year group was small, and its depth increase did not reach significance, likely because of low power. Reportedly, close to half of the unique spike-specific TCRs recognized epitopes lying outside the regions that are mutated in the B.1.351 and B.1.1.7 variants. Participants were mostly white British and included more females than males, and it was suggested by the authors that clonal diversity may have been underestimated. After two AZD1222 doses, spike-specific TCR breadth and depth were significantly higher than at day 0 and than in MenACWY recipients. Conclusions about previously exposed vaccinees were limited because only six AZD1222 recipients were SARS-CoV-2 seropositive at baseline. Because no day 14 peak-response samples were available, the repertoires could be characterized only after the peak T cell response. Vaccine-associated CD4 TCRs spanned the whole spike protein, with dominant responses in regions 160-218 and 743-854.

The time point label for this specimen denotes: baseline before first vaccination. Vaccinee samples were obtained from the UK trials COV001 and COV002, which included a single-blind randomized controlled phase 2/3 trial of AZD1222 (ChAdOx1 nCoV-19) in healthy adults. Trial participant PBMC samples were collected at day 0 and day 28 after the second dose for TCRbeta chain sequencing. The CDR3 regions of human TCRbeta chains were analyzed by immunosequencing. On the study's bioinformatics: TCRs in the repertoires were matched against a reference library of SARS-CoV-2-specific TCRs that had been generated with the MIRA antigen-specificity platform. Breadth was defined as the fraction of unique TCRs that were SARS-CoV-2-associated, and depth was defined as the fraction of total T cells that were SARS-CoV-2-associated. Each spike-specific TCR was assigned to its reactive spike region and to a CD4 or CD8 class using the MIRA data. Log10-transformed breadth and depth values were compared by one-way ANOVA with Sidak's multiple comparisons tests. Imported from immuneACCESS, the table was reduced by TCRdb to in-frame sequences with V and J called. These copies leave out some clones; in studies compared against another copy, an unresolved V gene accounts for under half, and the cause of the remainder is not known. The D gene and trimming were derived from the DNA, and the V and J assignments and clone size from that table. The sample table shows 100,000 to 150,000 clones, and around 85% are seen once. The ten largest make up approximately 8.5% of the sample.

The sequence was collected from an adult in good health. This material consisted of peripheral blood, taken on day 0 of AZD1222 vaccination. The sequence links TRBV28 to TRBJ2-7, with 8 middle bases fitting TRBD1. The CDR3 reads CASIQGAPSYEQYF. The nucleotide sequence is TGTGCCAGCATCCAGGGGGCCCCCTCCTACGAGCAGTACTTC.